These T cell receptor beta chains were read from a single sample in a study of cytomegalovirus exposure and HLA in healthy donors. Here immunoSEQ multiplex PCR was the method, and the copy in TCRdb shows in-frame clones only, minus some. The sample consists of roughly 150,000 clones, approximately 77% of them appearing once. The sample consisted of PBMCs. The receptors shown here come from a man aged 50-60 years in good health and CMV-seropositive. Each CDR3 is given with its conserved first and last residue. The D gene is left open where the match is weak.

v_call: TRBV4-3; d_call: -; cdr3_aa: CASSQGGGPQETQYF
v_call: TRBV4-3; d_call: TRBD2; cdr3_aa: CASSHVSGGAYEQYF
v_call: TRBV5-6; d_call: TRBD1; cdr3_aa: CASSQRGQAGGSYEQYF
v_call: TRBV29-1; d_call: -; cdr3_aa: CSVEDRVYEQFF
v_call: TRBV5-6; d_call: TRBD1; cdr3_aa: CASSVGGLSEKLFF
v_call: TRBV5-4; d_call: TRBD1; cdr3_aa: CASSPSDRLEGNTEAFF
v_call: TRBV18; d_call: -; cdr3_aa: CASSPNRGGGGQPQHF
v_call: TRBV5-6; d_call: -; cdr3_aa: CASSSEARANEKLFF
v_call: TRBV7-9; d_call: -; cdr3_aa: CASSQGLVEGAEAFF
v_call: TRBV28; d_call: -; cdr3_aa: CASSSQVYTIYF
v_call: TRBV19; d_call: -; cdr3_aa: CASSIQGGDYGYTF
v_call: TRBV5-6; d_call: -; cdr3_aa: CASSHGGGARDTQYF
v_call: TRBV6-5; d_call: TRBD1; cdr3_aa: CASSYKADRQETQYF
v_call: TRBV9; d_call: -; cdr3_aa: CASSEQGPFPDTQYF
v_call: TRBV19; d_call: -; cdr3_aa: CASSMGRGMRDTEAFF
v_call: TRBV5-1; d_call: -; cdr3_aa: CASSLELSYEQYF
v_call: TRBV28; d_call: TRBD2; cdr3_aa: CASNRDYLAKNIQYF
v_call: TRBV18; d_call: TRBD1; cdr3_aa: CASSSQGARWTEAFF
v_call: TRBV5-1; d_call: -; cdr3_aa: CASSFESYGYTF